This TCR beta chain was profiled in a study of PD-L1 blockade in urothelial cancer. Study as a whole: Patients commenced atezolizumab at some point between 2014 and 2016, and it was given at 1,200 mg intravenously every 3 weeks.

TCRdb's copy holds only in-frame clones and misses some; the assay was immunoSEQ multiplex PCR. The sample contains around 100,000 clones, about 90% of which appear only once. Pretreatment and on-treatment samples were taken, numbering 1 to 8 per patient. Trimming pared 3 bases from V and 1 base from J, leaving 11 bases between. Germline V gives CDR1 SGDLS, CDR2 YYNGEE. The CDR3 sequence is 15 residues long. This TCR derives from a woman older than 75 with urothelial cancer. The material sequenced was PBMCs, taken around atezolizumab (anti-PD-L1) treatment. The V gene is TRBV9, the J gene TRBJ1-5, with D perhaps matching TRBD1 (6 bases). The CDR3 is CASSDGTFSNQPQHF. DNA of the CDR3: TGTGCCAGCAGCGACGGGACATTCAGCAATCAGCCCCAGCATTTT.